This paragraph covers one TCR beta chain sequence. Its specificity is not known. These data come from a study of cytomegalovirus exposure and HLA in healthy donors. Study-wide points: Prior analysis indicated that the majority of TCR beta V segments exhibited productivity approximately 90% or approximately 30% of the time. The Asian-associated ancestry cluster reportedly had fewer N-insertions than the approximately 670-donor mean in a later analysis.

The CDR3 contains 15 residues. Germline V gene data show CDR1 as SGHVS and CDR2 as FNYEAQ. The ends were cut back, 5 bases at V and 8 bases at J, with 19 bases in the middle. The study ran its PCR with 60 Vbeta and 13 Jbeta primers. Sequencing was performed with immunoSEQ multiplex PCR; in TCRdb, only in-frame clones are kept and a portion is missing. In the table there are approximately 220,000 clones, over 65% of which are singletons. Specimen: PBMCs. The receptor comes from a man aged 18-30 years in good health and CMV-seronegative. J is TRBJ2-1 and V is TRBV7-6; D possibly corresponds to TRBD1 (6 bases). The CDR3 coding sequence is TGTGCCAGCAGCGAAGGGGGTCGGGGACCTTATGAGCAGTTCTTC. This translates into CASSEGGRGPYEQFF. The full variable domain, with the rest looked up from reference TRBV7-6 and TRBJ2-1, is GAGVSQSPRYKVTKRGQDVALRCDPISGHVSLYWYRQALGQGPEFLTYFNYEAQQDKSGLPNDRFSAERPEGSISTLTIQRTEQRDSAMYRCASSEGGRGPYEQFFGPGTRLTVL.